One and the same sample provided the 24 T cell receptor beta chains below, sequenced in a study of shared clonotypes between healthy human individuals (dated by TCRdb to 2018 to 2020). The library was obtained by the immunoSEQ multiplex PCR assay. Imported from immuneACCESS, the table was reduced by TCRdb to in-frame sequences with V and J called. These copies leave out some clones; in studies compared against another copy, an unresolved V gene accounts for under half, and the cause of the remainder is not known. In all, the sample holds about 460,000 clones, and roughly three quarters of those were seen once. 12% of the sample is taken by the ten largest. The specimen was PBMCs. All receptors derive from a woman in her 40s in good health. Some clones in this sample may be carry-over from other donors' samples.

The chain is built from TRBV4-1 and TRBJ2-3, with 7 nucleotides matching TRBD2. This CDR3 is built from 17 residues. The trim removed 1 base at V and 5 bases at J, leaving 12 bases unmatched. Germline CDR1 reads MGHRA; CDR2 reads YSYEKL. The CDR3 reads CASSQAPLGRALDTQYF. CDR3 nucleotides: TGCGCCAGCAGCCAAGCCCCACTAGGGAGGGCCTTAGATACGCAGTATTTT.

CDR3 region: CASSRVPSGNFWETQYF. In DNA, the CDR3 is TGTGCCAGCAGCCGAGTCCCTAGCGGCAACTTCTGGGAGACCCAGTACTTC. V usage is TRBV7-2 and J usage is TRBJ2-5; 7 nucleotides match TRBD2. Germline assignment: CDR1 SGHTA and CDR2 FQGNSA. The V gene end was trimmed by 5 bases and the J gene end by 5 bases; junction bases not matched to a gene: 17. The CDR3 is 17 amino acids.

For this clone: Because the CDR3's place on the DNA is in doubt, the DNA is left out and the CDR3 is given as listed by TCRdb. J is TRBJ2-2 and V is TRBV27; TRBD2 reflects the table's D call only, with no check against the DNA. Germline values: CDR1 MNHEY, CDR2 SMNVEV (reference sequence). The length of the CDR3 is 12 amino acids, counting both ends. The CDR3 is CASSYGPGSCFF.

The chain combines TRBV7-3 with TRBJ1-2, with TRBD1 matching 10 bases. Trimming removed 4 bases from V and 8 bases from J; junction bases left unmatched: 4. Germline assignment: CDR1 SGHTA and CDR2 FQGTGA. This CDR3 spans 13 amino acids. The CDR3 DNA sequence: TGTGCCAGCAGCTCAGGGACAGGGGCCGGCTACACCTTC. This codes for CASSSGTGAGYTF.

This clone came up a few times. This rearrangement joins TRBV5-6 to TRBJ1-2; 7 nucleotides align to TRBD1. The germline V gene has CDR1 SGHDT and CDR2 YYEEEE. Trimming took 4 bases from V and 8 from J; bases not matched to a gene: 11. The CDR3 totals 14 residues. CDR3 sequence (DNA): TGTGCCAGCAGCGTAAACAGGGGCGCGAGAGGCTACACCTTC. Protein sequence: CASSVNRGARGYTF.

This clone has just a few counts. Within the sample, other DNA sequences also encode this same CDR3. J is TRBJ1-5 and V is TRBV28; D not resolved. This CDR3 spans 12 amino acids. Germline V gives CDR1 MDHEN, CDR2 SYDVKM. V lost 6 bases and J 6 bases, leaving 9 bases between the germline ends. CDR3: CASSLRGQPQHF. The CDR3 DNA sequence: TGTGCCAGCAGCCTCCGCGGTCAGCCCCAGCATTTT.

CDR3 loop: CASRVGGQTYTEAFF. The CDR3 DNA follows: TGTGCCAGCAGAGTCGGGGGACAGACGTACACTGAAGCTTTCTTT. The chain uses TRBV5-6 and TRBJ1-1; 7 bases are a match to TRBD1. CDR3 length: 15 residues. In germline, CDR1 is SGHDT, CDR2 YYEEEE. V gave up 5 bases and J gave up 3 bases; unmatched junction bases: 10.

The chain uses TRBV5-4 and TRBJ2-1; 14 positions agree with TRBD2. CDR3 length equals 15 residues. CDR1 and CDR2 from the germline V gene are SGHNT and YYREEE (reference sequence). Germline trimming cut 4 bases from V and 6 bases from J; bases unmatched to any gene: 3. CDR3 protein: CASSPGLAGGNEQFF. Here the CDR3 DNA reads TGTGCCAGCAGCCCTGGACTAGCGGGAGGCAATGAGCAGTTCTTC.

There are many counts of this clone. The chain couples TRBV7-7 to TRBJ2-2; D not certain. The CDR3 runs to 12 residues. Between the trimmed V and J ends, which lost 4 bases and 6 bases, there was a span of 6 bases. From germline, CDR1 is SSHAT and CDR2 FNYEAQ (reference sequence). The CDR3: CASSSASGELFF. CDR3 nucleotide sequence: TGTGCCAGCAGCTCTGCTTCCGGGGAGCTGTTTTTT.

CDR3 nucleotide sequence: TGCGCCAGCAGCCGAGAACCGACTAGCGGGAGTTCCTACAATGAGCAGTTCTTC. This translates into CASSREPTSGSSYNEQFF. This sequence joins TRBV4-1 and TRBJ2-1, with 12 bases aligning to TRBD2. Per germline, CDR1 MGHRA and CDR2 YSYEKL. The V and J ends lost 4 bases and 1 base, in that order; junction bases with no gene match: 8. The CDR3 spans 18 residues.

A word on this clone: A far larger clone lies a single base away; this is likely a read error. Other DNA variants within this sample encode the same CDR3. V and J are TRBV7-8 and TRBJ1-2, with D unresolved. Germline CDR1 reads SGHVS; CDR2 reads FQNEAQ. The CDR3 consists of 12 residues. V lost 6 bases and J lost 0, with 5 bases in between. The CDR3 sequence is CASSFTNYGYTF. CDR3 in DNA: TGTGCCAGCAGTTTCACTAACTATGGCTACACCTTC.

This chain connects TRBV20-1 to TRBJ1-1; D call uncertain. The germline gives CDR1 DFQATT, CDR2 SNEGSKA (reference sequence). The CDR3 contains 11 residues. V lost 4 bases to trimming and J lost 1 base, with 4 bases between them. The CDR3 DNA is TGCAGTGCTACTCCGAACACTGAAGCTTTCTTT. Encoded protein: CSATPNTEAFF.

The V and J genes are TRBV5-1 and TRBJ1-2; D is unclear. Germline loops: CDR1 SGHRS, CDR2 YFSETQ. With 3 bases removed from V and 10 bases from J, the gap between germline ends came to 16 bases. CDR3 length equals 13 residues. The CDR3 protein is CASSSYSESDYTF. The CDR3 DNA follows: TGCGCCAGCAGCTCATATTCAGAGTCTGACTACACCTTC.

V gene TRBV30 combines with J gene TRBJ1-4; D gene ambiguous. The CDR3 totals 14 residues. Trimming shortened V by 3 bases and J by 0 bases, and 8 bases separated the two germline ends. Germline CDR1 GTSNPN, CDR2 SVGIG (reference sequence). The CDR3 sequence is CAWSITTTNEKLFF. DNA of the CDR3: TGTGCCTGGAGCATCACAACAACTAATGAAAAACTGTTTTTT.

The table lists this clone with many counts. This chain links TRBV27 with TRBJ1-2; a weak D match, TRBD1 (5 bases). V was trimmed by 0 bases and J by 9 bases, leaving 20 bases between them. In germline, CDR1 is MNHEY, CDR2 SMNVEV (reference sequence). The CDR3 contains 16 residues. The CDR3 DNA reads TGTGCCAGCAGTTTATCCCCCCAGGGAACCTTATCCCGCTACACCTTC. Protein product: CASSLSPQGTLSRYTF.

The chain is built from TRBV7-9 and TRBJ1-1; perhaps TRBD1 as D (5 bases). CDR3 length: 13 amino acids. With 7 bases removed from V and 4 bases from J, the gap between germline ends came to 13 bases. Germline-derived CDR1 and CDR2 are SEHNR and FQNEAQ (reference sequence). The CDR3 region has the DNA TGTGCCAGCAACTATGGGGGAGGCACTGAAGCTTTCTTT. Residues: CASNYGGGTEAFF.

Of note for this clone: A far larger clone lies a single base away; this is likely a read error. The chain uses TRBV5-6 and TRBJ2-2, with D maybe TRBD2 (5 bases). The CDR3 loop spans 16 amino acids. Germline loops: CDR1 SGHDT, CDR2 YYEEEE. The CDR3 region is CASSLQAGNRSGDLFF. In DNA form, the CDR3 reads TGTGCCAGCAGCTTGCAGGCAGGTAATAGGTCCGGGGATCTGTTTTTT.

V usage is TRBV6-5 and J usage is TRBJ2-1, with D perhaps given as TRBD1 or TRBD2 (5 bases each). The V and J ends lost 1 base and 3 bases respectively, with 10 bases between them. Per the germline V gene, CDR1 is MNHEY and CDR2 is SVGAGI. CDR3 size: 15 residues. The CDR3 reads CASSYLGTHYNEQFF. CDR3 DNA sequence: TGTGCCAGCAGTTACTTGGGGACCCACTACAATGAGCAGTTCTTC.

The chain has TRBV19 and TRBJ1-5; TRBD1 matches at 9 bases. Per germline, CDR1 LNHDA and CDR2 SQIVND (reference sequence). This CDR3 region has 14 residues. The ends lost 6 bases at V and 0 bases at J; junction bases unmatched: 0. CDR3 loop: CASRQGASNQPQHF. The CDR3 DNA reads TGTGCCAGTAGACAGGGGGCTAGCAATCAGCCCCAGCATTTT.

The J gene is TRBJ2-7, the V gene TRBV4-3; unclear D gene. The V gene lost 0 bases and the J gene lost 4 bases, with 7 bases spanning the gap. CDR1 LGHNA and CDR2 YSLEER come from the germline V gene. The CDR3 runs 13 residues. CDR3 in amino acids: CASSQDRAYEQYF. The CDR3 region has the DNA TGCGCCAGCAGCCAAGATAGAGCTTACGAGCAGTACTTC.

The CDR3 protein is CAISESLAGSLSYEQYF. The CDR3 bases are TGTGCCATCAGTGAGTCTTTAGCGGGAAGCCTCTCCTACGAGCAGTACTTC. V gene TRBV10-3 combines with J gene TRBJ2-7; 8 positions agree with TRBD2. CDR3 length: 17 residues. V dropped 0 bases and J dropped 0; count of bases not matched to a gene: 7. From germline, CDR1 is ENHRY and CDR2 SYGVKD.

The chain recombines TRBV2 with TRBJ1-5; a weak D match, TRBD1 (5 bases). V was trimmed by 5 bases and J by 4 bases, leaving 15 bases between them. This CDR3 is 15 amino acids long. Germline CDR1 and CDR2: SNHLY and FYNNEI. The CDR3, as DNA: TGTGCCAGCAGTCCACTCGGGGCCAGGAATCAGCCCCAGCATTTT. Its protein is CASSPLGARNQPQHF.

V usage is TRBV29-1 and J usage is TRBJ1-4; the match to TRBD1 covers 9 bases. Trimming took 7 bases from V and 7 from J; bases not matched to a gene: 13. This CDR3 has 15 amino acids. Per germline, CDR1 SQVTM and CDR2 ANQGSEA. The chain's CDR3 is CSATFPDRGGEKLFF. For the CDR3, the DNA is TGCAGCGCCACCTTCCCGGACAGGGGCGGTGAAAAACTGTTTTTT.

This sequence joins TRBV7-2 and TRBJ2-1; D gene ambiguous. Germline V lookup: CDR1 SGHTA, CDR2 FQGNSA. V lost 0 bases, J lost 5 bases, and 5 bases lay in between. The CDR3 is 13 residues long. This CDR3 reads CASSLAKDNEQFF. DNA for the CDR3: TGTGCCAGCAGCTTAGCCAAAGACAATGAGCAGTTCTTC.